Listed here are 20 T cell receptor beta chains from one sample, sequenced in a study of shared clonotypes between healthy human individuals. Sequencing used immunoSEQ multiplex PCR; TCRdb keeps in-frame clones, though not all of them. The table has fewer than 400,000 clones, around 74% seen once. The sample comprised memory CD4+ T cells sorted from blood. Subset defined: CD45RA-negative fraction. Every receptor here comes from a young man in good health.

This clone was detected a few times. The V and J genes are TRBV5-6 and TRBJ1-1, with TRBD1 as a possible D gene (5 bases). The V gene lost 5 bases and the J gene lost 2 bases, with 10 bases spanning the gap. CDR3 size: 13 residues. CDR1 SGHDT and CDR2 YYEEEE come from the germline V gene. The CDR3 loop reads CASRATDNTEAFF. The CDR3 coding sequence is TGTGCCAGCAGGGCGACAGACAACACTGAAGCTTTCTTT.

The chain has TRBV15 and TRBJ2-7; tentative D call: TRBD2 (5 bases). The CDR3 has 16 residues. V shed 0 bases and J shed 4 bases, with 16 bases lying between them. Germline CDR1 and CDR2: LNHNV and YYDKDF (reference sequence). This CDR3 reads CATSRDLGVGVYEQYF. The CDR3 bases are TGTGCCACCAGCAGAGATTTGGGAGTGGGCGTGTACGAGCAGTACTTC.

This clone has more than one count but fewer than ten. V gene TRBV19 combines with J gene TRBJ1-5; D unresolved. V was shortened by 4 bases and J by 4 bases, with 8 bases between the two germline ends. Germline V gene lookup returns CDR1 LNHDA and CDR2 SQIVND (reference sequence). The CDR3 is 13 amino acids. The CDR3: CASSTQLNQPQHF. The DNA of the CDR3 is TGTGCCAGTAGTACTCAATTAAATCAGCCCCAGCATTTT.

This clone was counted at least ten times. The J gene is TRBJ2-1, the V gene TRBV20-1; D uncertain. Germline V lookup: CDR1 DFQATT, CDR2 SNEGSKA (reference sequence). The CDR3 totals 10 residues. The chain's CDR3 is CSGLDHEQFF. CDR3 bases: TGCAGCGGGCTGGACCATGAGCAGTTCTTC.

The chain uses TRBV18 and TRBJ2-5, with D perhaps matching TRBD2 (5 bases). The germline gives CDR1 KGHSH, CDR2 LQKENI. V lost 2 bases and J 3 bases, leaving 10 bases between the germline ends. CDR3 length: 14 residues. As DNA, the CDR3 is TGTGCCAGCTCACCAGGAGGAATCAAAGAGACCCAGTACTTC. Translated, it gives CASSPGGIKETQYF. Supplemented by reference TRBV18 and TRBJ2-5, the full variable domain reads NAGVMQNPRHLVRRRGQEARLRCSPMKGHSHVYWYRQLPEEGLKFMVYLQKENIIDESGMPKERFSAEFPKEGPSILRIQQVVRGDSAAYFCASSPGGIKETQYFGPGTRLLVL.

This clone was recorded many times. The V and J genes are TRBV6-1 and TRBJ2-7; D not resolved. The CDR3 loop spans 12 amino acids. Germline CDR1 MNHNS, CDR2 SASEGT. V was trimmed by 6 bases and J by 3 bases, leaving 9 bases between them. The CDR3 bases are TGTGCCAGCAGAATCTCCAGCTACGAGCAGTACTTC. This gives the protein CASRISSYEQYF.

The chain joins TRBV19 to TRBJ2-2; either TRBD1 or TRBD2 may supply D (6 bases each). This CDR3 is 14 amino acids long. Germline-derived CDR1 and CDR2 are LNHDA and SQIVND (reference sequence). Trimming took off 3 bases at V and 8 bases at J, with 13 bases between the two ends. CDR3 in amino acids: CASSILGGAGELFF. The CDR3 DNA reads TGTGCCAGTAGTATTCTGGGGGGCGCAGGGGAGCTGTTTTTT.

The chain carries TRBV28 and TRBJ1-1; D is uncertain. The V end was cut by 6 bases, the J end by 0 bases, with 17 bases between. Germline loops: CDR1 MDHEN, CDR2 SYDVKM. The CDR3 is made up of 16 amino acids. The chain's CDR3 is CASSLTDTLMNTEAFF. The CDR3, as DNA: TGTGCCAGCAGCCTCACCGACACCCTCATGAACACTGAAGCTTTCTTT.

The rearrangement links TRBV27 to TRBJ2-1; 7 nucleotides agree with TRBD2. The junction had 14 bases not matched to a gene; V was cut back by 8 bases and J by 7 bases. This CDR3 is 15 amino acids long. The germline V gene has CDR1 MNHEY and CDR2 SMNVEV (reference sequence). The CDR3 bases are TGTGCCAGCCGAGCTAGCGGACGGGGGGTGAATGAGCAGTTCTTC. It encodes CASRASGRGVNEQFF.

The chain combines TRBV5-4 with TRBJ2-3; 11 bases match TRBD2. CDR1 is SGHNT, CDR2 YYREEE, per germline (reference sequence). Trimming cost V 2 bases and J 6 bases; bases outside gene matches: 5. The CDR3 extends over 15 amino acids. The CDR3 sequence: CASSLLAGVWDTQYF. The CDR3 DNA sequence: TGTGCCAGCAGCTTACTAGCGGGAGTATGGGATACGCAGTATTTT.

Points on this clone: Only one base separates this from a far larger clonotype, so it likely reflects a read error. The same CDR3 can be traced to other DNA sequences in this sample. The chain carries TRBV18 and TRBJ1-1; D might be TRBD1 (5 bases). The germline gives CDR1 KGHSH, CDR2 LQKENI. CDR3 size: 14 residues. Deletions cut 1 base from V and 5 bases from J, with 11 bases between. The chain's CDR3 is CASSPLRGTTEAFF. CDR3 nucleotide sequence: TGTGCCAGCTCACCACTTAGGGGAACAACTGAAGCTTTCTTT.

J is TRBJ2-1 and V is TRBV2; maybe TRBD2 (5 bases). CDR3 size: 14 residues. From germline, CDR1 is SNHLY and CDR2 FYNNEI. V lost 6 bases to trimming and J lost 3 bases, with 12 bases between them. CDR3 coding DNA: TGTGCCAGCAGGGACTCTTCAATCTACAATGAGCAGTTCTTC. It codes for CASRDSSIYNEQFF.

V gene TRBV28 combines with J gene TRBJ2-1, with 10 positions matching TRBD2. The CDR3 covers 15 residues. J was trimmed by 7 bases and V by 7 bases; bases with no gene match: 10. Germline assignment: CDR1 MDHEN and CDR2 SYDVKM. CDR3 sequence (DNA): TGTGCCAGCACCCTGGATAGCGGGAGGAGAAATGAGCAGTTCTTC. As protein: CASTLDSGRRNEQFF.

The chain is built from TRBV7-8 and TRBJ2-1, with no clear D. Germline V lookup: CDR1 SGHVS, CDR2 FQNEAQ. The CDR3 runs 14 residues. Trimming shortened V by 5 bases and J by 4 bases, and 12 bases separated the two germline ends. CDR3 in amino acids: CASSHTRVYNEQFF. CDR3 DNA sequence: TGTGCCAGCAGCCACACCCGGGTGTACAATGAGCAGTTCTTC.

Comment on this clone: Other DNA sequences within the sample encode an identical CDR3. The rearrangement links TRBV5-1 to TRBJ2-7, with TRBD1 matching 10 bases. V lost 0 bases, J lost 3 bases, and 0 bases stayed unmatched. The CDR3 runs 14 residues. CDR1 is SGHRS, CDR2 YFSETQ, per germline. CDR3 residues: CASSLGTGGYEQYF. The CDR3 nucleotides are TGCGCCAGCAGCTTGGGGACAGGGGGCTACGAGCAGTACTTC.

This rearrangement joins TRBV14 to TRBJ2-1; 10 nucleotides match TRBD1. The CDR3 spans 16 residues. The germline V gene has CDR1 SGHDN and CDR2 FVKESK. V lost 4 bases to trimming and J lost 5 bases; unmatched junction nucleotides: 8. CDR3 sequence: CASSPLDRGSNNEQFF. Written as DNA, the CDR3 is TGTGCCAGCAGCCCCCTGGACAGGGGGTCTAACAATGAGCAGTTCTTC.

The V and J genes are TRBV10-2 and TRBJ2-1; TRBD2 is a possible D gene (6 bases). Germline CDR1 reads WSHSY; CDR2 reads SAAADI. V lost 2 bases and J 5 bases, leaving 13 bases between the germline ends. The CDR3 has 15 residues. The CDR3 sequence: CASSETSAGNNEQFF. CDR3 bases: TGCGCCAGCAGTGAGACCTCTGCGGGAAACAATGAGCAGTTCTTC.

The chain couples TRBV28 to TRBJ2-5, with D perhaps TRBD2 (7 bases). Trimming stripped 10 bases from V and 2 bases from J, with 29 bases between. Germline-derived CDR1 and CDR2 are MDHEN and SYDVKM. The CDR3 covers 18 residues. CDR3 sequence reads: CAIKKGVTGTKGQETQYF. The CDR3 DNA sequence: TGTGCCATCAAAAAGGGGGTAACAGGGACTAAAGGACAAGAGACCCAGTACTTC.

V and J are TRBV5-1 and TRBJ2-5, with D perhaps matching TRBD2 (5 bases). Per the germline V gene, CDR1 is SGHRS and CDR2 is YFSETQ. CDR3 length: 17 residues. The ends were cut back, 0 bases at V and 1 base at J, with 16 bases in the middle. The CDR3 DNA is TGCGCCAGCAGCTTGGTAGGAGGAGTCTCCACCCAAGAGACCCAGTACTTC. Translation: CASSLVGGVSTQETQYF.

This clone was seen at least ten times. V and J are TRBV2 and TRBJ2-5, with unresolved D. Trimming left V 6 bases short and J 5 bases short, with 10 bases between. CDR1 and CDR2 (germline): SNHLY, FYNNEI. The CDR3 consists of 12 residues. The CDR3 region has the DNA TGTGCCAGCAGCGACTTGGGGGAGACCCAGTACTTC. Residues: CASSDLGETQYF.